This T cell receptor (beta chain) was identified in a study of T cell responses to AZD1222 COVID-19 vaccine. Broader study findings: Baseline seropositivity characterized only six AZD1222 recipients. Donors skewed white British and female; clonal diversity was possibly underestimated. Targeting of unmutated variant regions was reportedly seen in nearly half of spike-specific TCRs.

The V gene lost 2 bases and the J gene lost 4 bases, with 14 bases spanning the gap. This CDR3 has 14 residues. Germline CDR1 and CDR2: SQVTM and ANQGSEA. Profiling relied on immunoSEQ multiplex PCR, and the TCRdb table lists in-frame clones only, not all of them. The profile covers about 190,000 clones, with over 85% appearing a single time and 3.5% to 4% taken by the ten largest. Comments on this clone: The antigen is not known.

Material: peripheral blood, obtained 28 days after the second dose of the MenACWY control vaccine. This TCR came from an adult who received the MenACWY meningococcal vaccine as a control. V is TRBV29-1 and J is TRBJ1-2; weak D call: TRBD1 (6 bases). The CDR3 reads CSVEIIGQLYGYTF. CDR3 nucleotides: TGCAGCGTTGAAATTATAGGACAGCTCTATGGCTACACCTTC.